The clone carrying this T cell receptor beta chain was detected only once. The data belong to a study of shared clonotypes between healthy human individuals. V shed 1 base, J shed 9 bases, and the junction held 4 bases outside the gene matches. The germline V gene has CDR1 LNHDA and CDR2 SQIVND (reference sequence). This CDR3 has 14 amino acids. Positive CCR7 selection of CD45RO-negative cells yielded the naive CD8 cells, and terminally differentiated effector memory CD45RA+ cells were excluded. Those who donated, Caucasian adults without exception, all lived in Nashville, Tennessee. TCRdb's table, derived via immunoSEQ multiplex PCR, lists solely in-frame clones and lacks some. The sample has about 680,000 clones, around 92% seen once.

The sequenced sample was naive CD8+ T cells sorted from blood. This sequence joins TRBV19 and TRBJ2-1, with TRBD2 identical over 9 bases. The sequence came from a man between 25 and 39 years old in good health. CDR3 nucleotide sequence: TGTGCCAGTAGTATAGTGGAGCGGGAGGTTGAGCAGTTCTTC. It encodes CASSIVEREVEQFF.